This T cell receptor (beta chain) was found in a study of cytomegalovirus exposure and HLA in healthy donors. General study results and limits: CMV serostatus stood as the only immune exposure information on hand. Reportedly, cytomegalovirus status was diagnosed with high sensitivity and specificity.

Turning to this clone: The antigen is unknown.

PCR used 60 Vbeta primers and 13 Jbeta primers. The protocol was immunoSEQ multiplex PCR, while the TCRdb copy is restricted to in-frame clones and leaves out a portion. The repertoire holds some 170,000 clones, roughly 79% seen once, with under 8% in the top ten. Material: PBMCs. This clonotype was obtained from a man aged 40-50 years in good health and CMV-seropositive.

The CDR3 loop reads CASSYESPAGGLDTQYF. The CDR3 region has the DNA TGCGCCAGCAGCTATGAGAGCCCAGCGGGAGGGCTAGATACGCAGTATTTT. The chain uses TRBV5-1 and TRBJ2-3; 10 bases fit TRBD2. This CDR3 region has 17 residues. Germline V CDR1 and CDR2: SGHRS, YFSETQ. The V gene end was trimmed by 3 bases and the J gene end by 5 bases; junction bases not matched to a gene: 12.